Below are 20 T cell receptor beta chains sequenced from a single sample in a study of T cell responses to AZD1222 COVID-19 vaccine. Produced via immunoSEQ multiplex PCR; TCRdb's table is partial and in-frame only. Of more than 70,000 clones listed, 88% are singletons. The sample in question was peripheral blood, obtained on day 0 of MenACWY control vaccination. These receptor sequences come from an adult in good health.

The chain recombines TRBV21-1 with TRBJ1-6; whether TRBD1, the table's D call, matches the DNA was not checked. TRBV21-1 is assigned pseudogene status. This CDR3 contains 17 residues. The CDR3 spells CASSEGQGRSAVSPLHF. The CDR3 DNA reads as TGTGCCAGCAGCGAAGGACAGGGACGGTCCGCCGTTTCACCCCTCCACTTT.

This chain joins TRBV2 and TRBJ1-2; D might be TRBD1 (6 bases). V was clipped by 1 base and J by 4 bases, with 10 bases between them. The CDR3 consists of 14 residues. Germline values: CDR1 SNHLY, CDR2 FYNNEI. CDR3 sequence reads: CASSEGAGVYGYTF. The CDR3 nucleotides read TGTGCCAGCAGTGAAGGGGCAGGGGTCTATGGCTACACCTTC. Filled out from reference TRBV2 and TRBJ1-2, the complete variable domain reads EPEVTQTPSHQVTQMGQEVILRCVPISNHLYFYWYRQILGQKVEFLVSFYNNEISEKSEIFDDQFSVERPDGSNFTLKIRSTKLEDSAMYFCASSEGAGVYGYTFGSGTRLTVV.

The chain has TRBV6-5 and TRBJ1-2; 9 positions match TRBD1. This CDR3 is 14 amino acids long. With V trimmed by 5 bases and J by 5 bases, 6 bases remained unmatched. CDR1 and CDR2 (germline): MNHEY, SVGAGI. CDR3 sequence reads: CASSRQGGRYGYTF. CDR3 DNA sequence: TGTGCCAGCAGTAGACAGGGGGGGAGGTATGGCTACACCTTC.

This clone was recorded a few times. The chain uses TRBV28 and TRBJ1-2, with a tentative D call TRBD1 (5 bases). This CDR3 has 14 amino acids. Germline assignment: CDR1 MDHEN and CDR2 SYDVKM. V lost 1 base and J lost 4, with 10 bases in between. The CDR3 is CASSLYRGIYGYTF. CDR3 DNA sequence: TGTGCCAGCAGTTTATATAGGGGCATCTATGGCTACACCTTC.

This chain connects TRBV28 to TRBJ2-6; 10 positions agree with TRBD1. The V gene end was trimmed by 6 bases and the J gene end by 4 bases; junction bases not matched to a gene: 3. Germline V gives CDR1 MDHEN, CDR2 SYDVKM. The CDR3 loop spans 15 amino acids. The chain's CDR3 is CASRTGGGGANVLTF. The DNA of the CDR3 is TGTGCCAGCAGGACAGGGGGCGGCGGGGCCAACGTCCTGACTTTC.

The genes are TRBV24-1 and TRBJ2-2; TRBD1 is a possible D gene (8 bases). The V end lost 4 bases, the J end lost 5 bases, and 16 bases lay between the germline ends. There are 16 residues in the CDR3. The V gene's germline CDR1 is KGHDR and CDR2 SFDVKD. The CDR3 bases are TGTGCCACCAGTGACCCCGGACAGGGAGGGACCGGGGAGCTGTTTTTT. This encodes CATSDPGQGGTGELFF.

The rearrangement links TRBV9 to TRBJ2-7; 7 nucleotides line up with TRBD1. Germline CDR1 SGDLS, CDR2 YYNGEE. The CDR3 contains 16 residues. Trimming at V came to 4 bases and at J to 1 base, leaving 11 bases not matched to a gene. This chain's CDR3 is CASSPKGAVSSYEQYF. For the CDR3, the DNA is TGTGCCAGCAGCCCCAAGGGGGCAGTAAGTTCCTACGAGCAGTACTTC.

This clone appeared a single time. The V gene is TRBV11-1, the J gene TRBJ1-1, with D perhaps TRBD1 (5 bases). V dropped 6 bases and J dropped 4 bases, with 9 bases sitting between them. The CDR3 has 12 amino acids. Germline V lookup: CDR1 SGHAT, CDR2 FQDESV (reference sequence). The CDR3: CASSMGGTEAFF. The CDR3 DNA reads TGTGCCAGCAGTATGGGGGGCACTGAAGCTTTCTTT.

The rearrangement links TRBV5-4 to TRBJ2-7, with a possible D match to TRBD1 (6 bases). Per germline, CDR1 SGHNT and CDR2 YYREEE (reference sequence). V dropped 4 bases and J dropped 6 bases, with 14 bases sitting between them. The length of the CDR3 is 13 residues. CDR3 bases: TGTGCCAGCAGCCTTGACAGGCTTCGCGAGCAGTACTTC. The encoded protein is CASSLDRLREQYF.

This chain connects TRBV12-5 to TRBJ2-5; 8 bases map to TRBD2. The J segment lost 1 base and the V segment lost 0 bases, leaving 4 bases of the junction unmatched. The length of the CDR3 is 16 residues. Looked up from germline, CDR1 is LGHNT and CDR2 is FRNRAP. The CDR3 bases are TGTGCTAGTGGTTTGGTACGGGGGGGCCTCCAAGAGACCCAGTACTTC. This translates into CASGLVRGGLQETQYF.

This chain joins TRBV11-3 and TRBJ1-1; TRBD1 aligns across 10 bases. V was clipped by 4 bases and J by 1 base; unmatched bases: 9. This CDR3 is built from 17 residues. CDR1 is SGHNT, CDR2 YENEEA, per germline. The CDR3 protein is CASSSPGQGKWNTEAFF. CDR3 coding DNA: TGTGCCAGCAGCTCGCCGGGACAGGGGAAATGGAACACTGAAGCTTTCTTT.

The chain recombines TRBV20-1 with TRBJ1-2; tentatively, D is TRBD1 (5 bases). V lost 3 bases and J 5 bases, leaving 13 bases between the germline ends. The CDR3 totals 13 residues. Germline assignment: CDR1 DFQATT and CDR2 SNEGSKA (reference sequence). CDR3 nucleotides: TGCAGTGCTAGTACAGGTGCCTTATATGGCTACACCTTC. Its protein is CSASTGALYGYTF.

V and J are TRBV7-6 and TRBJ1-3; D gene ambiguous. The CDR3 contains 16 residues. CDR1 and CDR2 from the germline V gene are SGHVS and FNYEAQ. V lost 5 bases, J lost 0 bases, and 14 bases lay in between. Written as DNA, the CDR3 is TGTGCCAGCAGCCCCAGGACGGCAAGCTCTGGAAACACCATATATTTT. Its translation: CASSPRTASSGNTIYF.

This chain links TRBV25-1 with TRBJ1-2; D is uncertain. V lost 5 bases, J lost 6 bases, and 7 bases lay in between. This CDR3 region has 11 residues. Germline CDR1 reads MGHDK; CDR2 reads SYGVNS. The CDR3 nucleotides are TGTGCCAGCAGTTTTGGGGATGGCTACACCTTC. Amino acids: CASSFGDGYTF.

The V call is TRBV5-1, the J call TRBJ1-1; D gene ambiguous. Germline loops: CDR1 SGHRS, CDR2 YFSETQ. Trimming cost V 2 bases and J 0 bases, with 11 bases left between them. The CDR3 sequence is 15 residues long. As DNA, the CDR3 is TGCGCCAGCAGCTTTTCCACAGATATGAACACTGAAGCTTTCTTT. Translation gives CASSFSTDMNTEAFF.

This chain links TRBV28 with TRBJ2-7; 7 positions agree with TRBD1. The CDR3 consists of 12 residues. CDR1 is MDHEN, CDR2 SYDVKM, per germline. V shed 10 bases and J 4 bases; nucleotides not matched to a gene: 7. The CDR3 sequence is CATDRAGYEQYF. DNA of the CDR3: TGTGCCACCGACAGGGCGGGTTACGAGCAGTACTTC.

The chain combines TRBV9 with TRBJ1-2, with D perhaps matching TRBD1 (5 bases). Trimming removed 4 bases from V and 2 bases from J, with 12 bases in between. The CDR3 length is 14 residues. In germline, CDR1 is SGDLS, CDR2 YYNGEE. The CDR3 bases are TGTGCCAGCAGCCCTTCAGACAGAAACTATGGCTACACCTTC. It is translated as CASSPSDRNYGYTF.

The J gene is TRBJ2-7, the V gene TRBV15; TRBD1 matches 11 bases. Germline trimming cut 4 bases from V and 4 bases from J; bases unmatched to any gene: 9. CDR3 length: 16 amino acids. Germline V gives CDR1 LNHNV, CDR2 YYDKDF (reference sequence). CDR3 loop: CATSMIPGTGGYEQYF. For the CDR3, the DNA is TGTGCCACCAGCATGATCCCCGGGACAGGGGGGTACGAGCAGTACTTC.

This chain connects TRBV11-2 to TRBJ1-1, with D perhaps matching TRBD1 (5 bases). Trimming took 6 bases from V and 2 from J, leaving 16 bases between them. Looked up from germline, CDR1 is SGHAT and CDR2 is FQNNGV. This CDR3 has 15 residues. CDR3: CASRRIRTPNTEAFF. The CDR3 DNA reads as TGTGCCAGCAGGCGGATAAGGACACCCAACACTGAAGCTTTCTTT. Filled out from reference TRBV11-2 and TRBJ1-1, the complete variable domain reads EAGVAQSPRYKIIEKRQSVAFWCNPISGHATLYWYQQILGQGPKLLIQFQNNGVVDDSQLPKDRFSAERLKGVDSTLKIQPAKLEDSAVYLCASRRIRTPNTEAFFGQGTRLTVV.

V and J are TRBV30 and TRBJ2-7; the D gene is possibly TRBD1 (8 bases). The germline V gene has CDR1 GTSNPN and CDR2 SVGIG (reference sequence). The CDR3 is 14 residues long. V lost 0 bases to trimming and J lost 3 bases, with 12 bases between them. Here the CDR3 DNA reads TGTGCCTGGAGTGTTACAGGGGGGGGCTACGAGCAGTACTTC. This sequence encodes CAWSVTGGGYEQYF.